This entry concerns a single T cell receptor (beta chain). Its antigen is still unknown. It was with a sample-barcoded 5' primer and a J-beta primer mix that a second PCR of roughly 6 to 12 cycles was run. The study obtained at least 2.5 million CDR3-containing paired-end reads from every sample. MiXCR was run by TCRdb on the 5' RACE reads, yielding one entry per CDR3 protein. Of about 1,500,000 distinct CDR3 sequences detected, roughly 28% appear once; the ten largest clones hold less than 9.5%. In germline, CDR1 is LNHDA, CDR2 SQIVND (reference sequence). The CDR3 spans 11 residues. This sample is part of a study of blood T cells in healthy people across ages. Study-level results: More naive CD4+ cells and higher diversity marked long-lived donors relative to aged donors.

Sequences were obtained from blood. This TCR was recovered from a woman aged 25 to 39 in good health. The chain recombines TRBV19 with TRBJ1-2; TRBD1 is a possible D gene (5 bases). The CDR3 here is CDVDGGHGYTF. The CDR3 DNA is TGTGACGTGGACGGGGGACATGGCTACACCTTC.